This TCR beta chain stems from a study of tumor T cells in aggressive B-cell lymphoma. The V gene end was trimmed by 4 bases and the J gene end by 5 bases; junction bases not matched to a gene: 5. The CDR3 runs to 14 residues. Germline assignment: CDR1 SQVTM and CDR2 ANQGSEA. Using immunoSEQ multiplex PCR, the repertoire was profiled, and TCRdb retains in-frame clones only, with some absent. Of roughly 1,700 clones in the sample, around nine tenths were seen once. The sequenced sample consisted of tumor tissue. The sequence was obtained from an adult with diffuse large B cell lymphoma. The genes are TRBV29-1 and TRBJ2-3, with 11 bases lining up with TRBD2. CDR3 loop: CSVVGLAGGDTQYF. The CDR3 DNA is TGCAGCGTTGTCGGTCTAGCGGGGGGAGATACGCAGTATTTT.